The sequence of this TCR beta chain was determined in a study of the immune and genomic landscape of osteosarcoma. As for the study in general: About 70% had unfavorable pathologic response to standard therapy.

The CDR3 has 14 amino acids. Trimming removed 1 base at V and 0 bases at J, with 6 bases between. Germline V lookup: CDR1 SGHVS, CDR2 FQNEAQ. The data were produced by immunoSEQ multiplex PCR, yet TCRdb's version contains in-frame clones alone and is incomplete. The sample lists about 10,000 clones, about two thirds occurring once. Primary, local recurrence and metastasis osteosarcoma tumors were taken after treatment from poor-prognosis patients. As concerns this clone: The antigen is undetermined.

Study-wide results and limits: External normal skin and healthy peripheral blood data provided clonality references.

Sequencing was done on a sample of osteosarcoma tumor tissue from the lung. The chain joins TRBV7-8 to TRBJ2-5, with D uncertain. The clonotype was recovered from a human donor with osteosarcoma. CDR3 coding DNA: TGTGCCAGCAGCTTAGGCGGAGACCAAGAGACCCAGTACTTC. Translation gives CASSLGGDQETQYF.